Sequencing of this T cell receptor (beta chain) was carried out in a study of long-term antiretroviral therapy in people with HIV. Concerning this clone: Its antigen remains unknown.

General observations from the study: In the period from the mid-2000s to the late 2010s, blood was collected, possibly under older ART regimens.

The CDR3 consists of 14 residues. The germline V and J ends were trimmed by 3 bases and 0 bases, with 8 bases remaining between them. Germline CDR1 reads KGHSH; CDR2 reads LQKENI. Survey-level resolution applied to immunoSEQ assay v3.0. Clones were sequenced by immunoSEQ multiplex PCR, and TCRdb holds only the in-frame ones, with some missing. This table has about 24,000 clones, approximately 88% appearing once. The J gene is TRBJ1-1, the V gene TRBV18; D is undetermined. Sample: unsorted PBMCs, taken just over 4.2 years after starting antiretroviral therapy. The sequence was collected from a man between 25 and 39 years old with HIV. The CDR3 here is CASSPATLNTEAFF. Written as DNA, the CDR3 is TGTGCCAGCTCACCTGCGACTCTGAACACTGAAGCTTTCTTT.